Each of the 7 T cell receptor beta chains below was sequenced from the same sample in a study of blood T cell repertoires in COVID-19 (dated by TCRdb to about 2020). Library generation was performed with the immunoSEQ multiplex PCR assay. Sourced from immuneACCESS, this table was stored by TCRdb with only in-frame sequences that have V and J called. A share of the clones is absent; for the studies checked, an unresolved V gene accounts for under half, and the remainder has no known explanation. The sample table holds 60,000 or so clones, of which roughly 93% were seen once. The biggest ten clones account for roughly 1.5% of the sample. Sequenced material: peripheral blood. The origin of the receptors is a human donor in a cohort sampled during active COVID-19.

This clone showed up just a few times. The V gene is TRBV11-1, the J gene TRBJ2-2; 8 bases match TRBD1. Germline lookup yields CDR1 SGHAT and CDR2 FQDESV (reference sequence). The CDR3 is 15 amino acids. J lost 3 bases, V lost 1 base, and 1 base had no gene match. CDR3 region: CASSLGTGYTGELFF. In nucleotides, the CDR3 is TGTGCCAGCAGCTTAGGGACAGGGTACACCGGGGAGCTGTTTTTT. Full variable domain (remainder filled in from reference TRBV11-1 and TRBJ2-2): EAEVAQSPRYKITEKSQAVAFWCDPISGHATLYWYRQILGQGPELLVQFQDESVVDDSQLPKDRFSAERLKGVDSTLKIQPAELGDSAMYLCASSLGTGYTGELFFGEGSRLTVL.

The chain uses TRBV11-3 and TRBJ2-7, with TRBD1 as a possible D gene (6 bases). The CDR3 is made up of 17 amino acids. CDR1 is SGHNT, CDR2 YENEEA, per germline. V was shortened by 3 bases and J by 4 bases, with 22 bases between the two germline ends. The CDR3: CASSFGQIGGKGYEQYF. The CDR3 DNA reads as TGTGCCAGCAGCTTCGGACAGATCGGTGGAAAGGGGTACGAGCAGTACTTC.

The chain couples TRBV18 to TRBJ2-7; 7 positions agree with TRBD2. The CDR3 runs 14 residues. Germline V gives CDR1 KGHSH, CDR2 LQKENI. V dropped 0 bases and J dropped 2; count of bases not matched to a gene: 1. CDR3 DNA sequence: TGTGCCAGCTCACCACCGGGAGGGGCCTACGAGCAGTACTTC. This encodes CASSPPGGAYEQYF.

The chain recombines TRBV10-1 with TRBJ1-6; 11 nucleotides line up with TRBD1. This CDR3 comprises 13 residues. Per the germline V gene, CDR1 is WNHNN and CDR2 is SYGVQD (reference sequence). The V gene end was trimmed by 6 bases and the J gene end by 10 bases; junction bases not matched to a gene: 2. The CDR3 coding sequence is TGCGCCAGCAGCAGGACAGGGGGCTCACCCCTCCACTTT. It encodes CASSRTGGSPLHF.

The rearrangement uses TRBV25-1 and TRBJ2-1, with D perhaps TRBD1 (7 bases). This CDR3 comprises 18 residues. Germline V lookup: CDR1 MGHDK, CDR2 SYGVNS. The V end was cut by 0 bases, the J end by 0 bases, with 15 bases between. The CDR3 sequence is CASSEYTGQGGSYNEQFF. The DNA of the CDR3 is TGTGCCAGCAGTGAATATACGGGCCAGGGGGGCTCCTACAATGAGCAGTTCTTC.

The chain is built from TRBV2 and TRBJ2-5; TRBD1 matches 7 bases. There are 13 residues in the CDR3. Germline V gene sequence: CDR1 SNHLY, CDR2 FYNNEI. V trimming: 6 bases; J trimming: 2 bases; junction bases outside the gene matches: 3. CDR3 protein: CASRGDRQETQYF. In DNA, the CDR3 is TGTGCCAGCAGGGGGGACAGACAAGAGACCCAGTACTTC.

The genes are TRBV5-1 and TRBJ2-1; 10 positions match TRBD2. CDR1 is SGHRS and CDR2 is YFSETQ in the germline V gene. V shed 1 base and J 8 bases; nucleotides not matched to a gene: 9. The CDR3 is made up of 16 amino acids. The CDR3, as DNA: TGCGCCAGCAGCTTGCGCGCTAGCGGGAGTACCGATGAGCAGTTCTTC. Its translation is CASSLRASGSTDEQFF.